This T cell receptor (beta chain) was obtained from a study of T cell repertoires in cytomegalovirus infection. Background on the study: Recently identified HLA-C-restricted CMV epitopes were used, and well-studied HLA-B-restricted CMV epitopes were used as well. Public TCR beta signatures indicated both CMV infection and matching HLA type. Study-wide results and limits: HLA-C-restricted CMV-specific TCR beta clonotypes prevailed in the ex vivo response. Summed frequency of public TCR beta families distinguished CMV carriers with the relevant HLA.

MiXCR, run by TCRdb on the reads, gives a single entry per CDR3 protein. The table lists about 69,000 distinct CDR3 sequences, around 28% of them singletons, with 59% in the top ten. As regards this clonotype: The target antigen is unknown.

The V and J ends lost 3 bases and 0 bases respectively, with 8 bases between them. The CDR3 totals 14 residues. The sequencing used CD8+ T cells from cultured PBMCs, collected from culture after CMV antigen stimulation. This TCR came from a human donor in good health (CMV status not recorded). Some clones in this sample may be carry-over from other donors' samples. The chain joins TRBV12-3 or TRBV12-4 to TRBJ1-1; D is uncertain. CDR3 DNA sequence: TGTGCCAGCAGTTTTTCCACGGTGAACACTGAAGCTTTCTTT. Translation gives CASSFSTVNTEAFF.